This entry lists 19 T cell receptor beta chains sequenced from one sample in a study of shared T cell receptors in the human thymus (dated by TCRdb to about 2021). The library relied on the immunoSEQ multiplex PCR assay. TCRdb stores this immuneACCESS table with in-frame sequences only. Part of the clones is absent; in the studies checked, under half of the shortfall reflects unresolved V genes, and no reason is known for the rest. In all, the sample holds about 610,000 clones, and around 87% of those were seen once. 0.0095% to 0.012% of the sample is in the top ten clones. This sample also appeared in a second study, on human thymus T cells.

Specimen: thymocytes. The receptors originated from a boy in the first two years of life with a congenital heart defect. Donor details come from another sample of the same person, matched by shared clones.

This clone has only one observation. The chain employs TRBV28 and TRBJ1-4; 9 bases fit TRBD1. This CDR3 has 16 residues. J was trimmed by 2 bases and V by 4 bases; bases with no gene match: 5. CDR1 and CDR2 (germline): MDHEN, SYDVKM. Here the CDR3 DNA reads TGTGCCAGCAGTTCGCCGGGACAGGGCACTAATGAAAAACTGTTTTTT. It is translated as CASSSPGQGTNEKLFF.

This rearrangement joins TRBV11-2 to TRBJ2-1, with 7 bases lining up with TRBD2. V lost 5 bases and J lost 0; bases outside the gene matches: 1. Germline values: CDR1 SGHAT, CDR2 FQNNGV. The CDR3 has 14 amino acids. The chain's CDR3 is CASSPGGSYNEQFF. CDR3 coding DNA: TGTGCCAGCAGCCCGGGAGGCTCCTACAATGAGCAGTTCTTC.

The CDR3: CSTNEGIPGLAGDNEQFF. The CDR3 DNA reads TGCAGCACCAATGAAGGGATTCCGGGACTAGCGGGAGACAATGAGCAGTTCTTC. The V call is TRBV29-1, the J call TRBJ2-1; 14 nucleotides line up with TRBD2. Unmatched junction bases numbered 17, after V lost 8 bases and J lost 5 bases. This CDR3 comprises 18 residues. From germline, CDR1 is SQVTM and CDR2 ANQGSEA.

The chain employs TRBV5-1 and TRBJ2-7, with TRBD2 as a possible D gene (5 bases). Per germline, CDR1 SGHRS and CDR2 YFSETQ. The CDR3 totals 15 residues. The V end was cut by 5 bases, the J end by 0 bases, with 15 bases between. CDR3: CASSSGRGSSYEQYF. CDR3 nucleotides: TGCGCCAGCAGTTCCGGGCGTGGGAGCTCCTACGAGCAGTACTTC.

The rearrangement joins TRBV6-1 to TRBJ1-3; 7 bases map to TRBD1. The germline CDR1 and CDR2 sequences are MNHNS and SASEGT. V trimming: 3 bases; J trimming: 3 bases; junction bases outside the gene matches: 5. CDR3 length: 15 residues. The CDR3 here is CASSELDRVGNTIYF. Here the CDR3 DNA reads TGTGCCAGCAGTGAGCTTGACAGGGTTGGAAACACCATATATTTT.

The chain is built from TRBV6-5 and TRBJ2-2; D possibly corresponds to TRBD2 (5 bases). Trimming took 11 bases from V and 6 from J, leaving 22 bases between them. Germline values: CDR1 MNHEY, CDR2 SVGAGI. This CDR3 is built from 15 residues. CDR3 DNA: TGTGCCGTAGTAGCCGGACTCTCTCAGCCCGGGGAGCTGTTTTTT. Its protein product is CAVVAGLSQPGELFF.

This chain links TRBV27 with TRBJ2-1, with D perhaps TRBD2 (6 bases). The CDR3 has 15 amino acids. The ends were cut back, 6 bases at V and 4 bases at J, with 16 bases in the middle. Germline lookup yields CDR1 MNHEY and CDR2 SMNVEV (reference sequence). The CDR3 DNA reads TGTGCCAGCAGGTTTAAGGAGGACTATTACAATGAGCAGTTCTTC. It is translated as CASRFKEDYYNEQFF.

The chain joins TRBV9 to TRBJ2-7; 7 positions agree with TRBD2. With V trimmed by 0 bases and J by 1 base, 4 bases remained unmatched. CDR1 and CDR2 from the germline V gene are SGDLS and YYNGEE. The CDR3 loop spans 15 amino acids. The CDR3 DNA is TGTGCCAGCAGCGTAGAGCGGGATGGTTCCTACGAGCAGTACTTC. It is translated as CASSVERDGSYEQYF.

J is TRBJ2-2 and V is TRBV7-2; TRBD2 might be the D (6 bases). CDR1 is SGHTA, CDR2 FQGNSA, per germline. The CDR3 is 15 residues long. Deletions cut 4 bases from V and 0 bases from J, with 9 bases between. Here the CDR3 reads CASSSGGSNTGELFF. In DNA form, the CDR3 reads TGTGCCAGCAGCTCTGGGGGGTCGAACACCGGGGAGCTGTTTTTT. Full variable domain (missing parts from reference TRBV7-2 and TRBJ2-2): GAGVSQSPSNKVTEKGKDVELRCDPISGHTALYWYRQSLGQGLEFLIYFQGNSAPDKSGLPSDRFSAERTGGSVSTLTIQRTQQEDSAVYLCASSSGGSNTGELFFGEGSRLTVL.

The genes are TRBV4-2 and TRBJ1-2, with TRBD1 matching 8 bases. Germline CDR1 LGHNA, CDR2 YNFKEQ. This CDR3 is built from 21 residues. With 1 base clipped from V and 2 bases from J, the junction kept 21 bases outside the gene matches. This CDR3 reads CASSQVQVVGTGSLQNYGYTF. The CDR3 nucleotides read TGTGCCAGCAGCCAAGTTCAGGTTGTGGGGACAGGCAGCCTCCAGAACTATGGCTACACCTTC.

The chain uses TRBV21-1 and TRBJ2-7; the D segment call TRBD1 is taken from the table without a DNA check. TRBV21-1 is a pseudogene. This CDR3 contains 15 residues. The CDR3 reads CASSEHPRGPYEQYF. CDR3 nucleotides: TGTGCCAGCAGCGAACACCCAAGGGGCCCCTACGAGCAGTACTTC.

The rearrangement joins TRBV30 to TRBJ1-5; 7 bases are a match to TRBD1. Germline V CDR1 and CDR2: GTSNPN, SVGIG (reference sequence). Losses at the gene ends were 2 bases for V and 1 base for J; bases not matched to a gene: 5. This CDR3 region has 15 residues. The CDR3 is CAWSPTDRSNQPQHF. In DNA, the CDR3 is TGTGCCTGGAGTCCTACGGACAGGAGCAATCAGCCCCAGCATTTT.

V and J are TRBV19 and TRBJ2-5, with a tentative D call TRBD1 (5 bases). V shed 1 base and J shed 0 bases, with 6 bases lying between them. The CDR3 covers 14 residues. The V gene's germline CDR1 is LNHDA and CDR2 SQIVND (reference sequence). The CDR3 here is CASSIGTHQETQYF. The CDR3 DNA reads TGTGCCAGTAGTATAGGGACACACCAAGAGACCCAGTACTTC.

V and J are TRBV2 and TRBJ2-7, with D perhaps TRBD1 (6 bases). The CDR3 contains 19 residues. Germline-derived CDR1 and CDR2 are SNHLY and FYNNEI. V lost 3 bases to trimming and J lost 3 bases, with 27 bases between them. This CDR3 is CASSESSGVGRGFNYEQYF. Written as DNA, the CDR3 is TGTGCCAGCAGTGAGTCCTCAGGGGTTGGAAGGGGTTTTAACTACGAGCAGTACTTC.

The sample holds one count of this clone. V usage is TRBV6-5 and J usage is TRBJ2-1, with 10 bases matching TRBD2. CDR1 is MNHEY, CDR2 SVGAGI, per germline. Trimming took 6 bases from V and 11 from J; bases not matched to a gene: 10. CDR3 size: 14 residues. CDR3 residues: CASSSDRTSGQQFF. The CDR3 DNA sequence: TGTGCCAGCAGCTCGGACAGGACTAGCGGCCAGCAGTTCTTC.

The gene calls are TRBV19 and TRBJ1-5; D unclear. The V and J ends lost 9 bases and 2 bases respectively, with 20 bases between them. Germline V gene lookup returns CDR1 LNHDA and CDR2 SQIVND (reference sequence). This CDR3 has 16 residues. In nucleotides, the CDR3 is TGTGCCAGCGACAAGCTGGACTTTCAGGGCAATCAGCCCCAGCATTTT. This gives the protein CASDKLDFQGNQPQHF.

As DNA, the CDR3 is TGTGCCAGCAGTTACTCGAACAGGGGAACCTACGAGCAGTACTTC. Its protein product is CASSYSNRGTYEQYF. The gene calls are TRBV6-5 and TRBJ2-7; TRBD1 matches at 7 bases. Losses at the gene ends were 0 bases for V and 2 bases for J; bases not matched to a gene: 4. Germline V CDR1 and CDR2: MNHEY, SVGAGI. This CDR3 is 15 amino acids long.

V gene TRBV7-4 combines with J gene TRBJ1-5, with a possible D match to TRBD1 (5 bases). The CDR3 has 13 residues. Germline values: CDR1 SGHVT, CDR2 SQSDAQ. Trimming took 3 bases from V and 7 from J, leaving 10 bases between them. CDR3 coding DNA: TGTGCCAGCAGCTTCGGGGGAGACCAGCCCCAGCATTTT. It is translated as CASSFGGDQPQHF.

The table lists this clone with a few counts. The J gene is TRBJ1-3, the V gene TRBV10-3; D gene uncertain. The CDR3 spans 15 residues. V shed 10 bases and J shed 0 bases, with 16 bases lying between them. Germline CDR1 reads ENHRY; CDR2 reads SYGVKD. The CDR3 here is CATREDPSSGNTIYF. The CDR3 nucleotides read TGTGCCACACGGGAGGATCCGAGCTCTGGAAACACCATATATTTT.